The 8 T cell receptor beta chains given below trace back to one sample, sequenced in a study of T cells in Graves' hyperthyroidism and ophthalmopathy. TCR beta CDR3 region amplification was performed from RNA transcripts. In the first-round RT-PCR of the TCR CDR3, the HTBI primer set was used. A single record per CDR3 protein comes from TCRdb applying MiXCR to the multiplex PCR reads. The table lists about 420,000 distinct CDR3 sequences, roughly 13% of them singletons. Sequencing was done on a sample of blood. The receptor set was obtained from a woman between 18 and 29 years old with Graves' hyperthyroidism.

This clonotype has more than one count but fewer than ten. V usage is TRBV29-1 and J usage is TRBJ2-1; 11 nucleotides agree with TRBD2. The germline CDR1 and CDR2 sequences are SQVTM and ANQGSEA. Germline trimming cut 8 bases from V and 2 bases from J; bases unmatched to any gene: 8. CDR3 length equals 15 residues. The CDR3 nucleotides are TGCAGCCCCCTCAAACTAGCGGGAGCCTACAATGAGCAGTTCTTC. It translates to CSPLKLAGAYNEQFF.

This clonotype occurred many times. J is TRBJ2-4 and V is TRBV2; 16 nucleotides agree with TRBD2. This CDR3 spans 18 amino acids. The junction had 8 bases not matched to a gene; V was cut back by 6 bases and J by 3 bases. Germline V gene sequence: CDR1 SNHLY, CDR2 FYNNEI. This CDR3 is CASRQGLAGGEGKNIQYF. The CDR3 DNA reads TGTGCCAGCAGACAGGGACTAGCGGGAGGGGAAGGCAAAAACATTCAGTACTTC.

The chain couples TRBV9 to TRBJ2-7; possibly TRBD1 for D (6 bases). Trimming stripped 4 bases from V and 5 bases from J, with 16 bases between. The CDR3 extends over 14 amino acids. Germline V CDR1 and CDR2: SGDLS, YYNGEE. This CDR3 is CASSLYSGADEQYF. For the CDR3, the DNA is TGTGCCAGCAGCTTATATTCAGGGGCGGACGAGCAGTACTTC. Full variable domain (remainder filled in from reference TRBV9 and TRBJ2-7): DSGVTQTPKHLITATGQRVTLRCSPRSGDLSVYWYQQSLDQGLQFLIQYYNGEERAKGNILERFSAQQFPDLHSELNLSSLELGDSALYFCASSLYSGADEQYFGPGTRLTVT.

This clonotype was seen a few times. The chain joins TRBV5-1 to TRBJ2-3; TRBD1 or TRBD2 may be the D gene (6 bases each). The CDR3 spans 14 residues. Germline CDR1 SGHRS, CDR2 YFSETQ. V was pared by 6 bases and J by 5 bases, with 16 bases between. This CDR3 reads CASTPQGGRDTQYF. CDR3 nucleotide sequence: TGCGCCAGCACCCCACAGGGAGGTAGAGATACGCAGTATTTT.

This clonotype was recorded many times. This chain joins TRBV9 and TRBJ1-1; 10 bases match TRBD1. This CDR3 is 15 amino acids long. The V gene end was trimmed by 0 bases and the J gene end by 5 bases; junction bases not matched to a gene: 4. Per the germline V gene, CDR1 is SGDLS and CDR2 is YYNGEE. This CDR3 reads CASSVASGQGTEAFF. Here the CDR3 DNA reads TGTGCCAGCAGCGTAGCTTCGGGACAGGGGACTGAAGCTTTCTTT.

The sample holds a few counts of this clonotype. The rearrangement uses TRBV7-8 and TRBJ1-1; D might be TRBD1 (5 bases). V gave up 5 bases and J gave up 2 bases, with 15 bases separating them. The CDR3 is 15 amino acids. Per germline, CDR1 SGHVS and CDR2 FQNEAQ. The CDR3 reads CASSIQPGRNTEAFF. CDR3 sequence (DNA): TGTGCCAGCAGCATACAACCGGGACGTAACACTGAAGCTTTCTTT.

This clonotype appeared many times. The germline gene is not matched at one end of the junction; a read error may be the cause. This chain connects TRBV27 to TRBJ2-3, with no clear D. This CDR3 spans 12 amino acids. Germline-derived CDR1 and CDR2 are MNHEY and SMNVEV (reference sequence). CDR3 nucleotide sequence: TGTGCCAGCAGTTTAACTGGGGATAGGCAGTATTTT. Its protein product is CASSLTGDRQYF.

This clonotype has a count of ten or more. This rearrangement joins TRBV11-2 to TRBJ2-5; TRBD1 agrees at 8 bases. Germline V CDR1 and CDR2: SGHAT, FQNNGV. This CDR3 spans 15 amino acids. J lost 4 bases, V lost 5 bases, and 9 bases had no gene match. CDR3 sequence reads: CASSIRGQGGETQYF. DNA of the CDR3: TGTGCCAGCAGCATCAGGGGGCAGGGGGGAGAGACCCAGTACTTC.